Below are 18 T cell receptor beta chains sequenced from a single sample in a study of blood T cell repertoires in COVID-19. This table comes from immunoSEQ multiplex PCR, and its TCRdb copy is limited to in-frame clones, with some not included. This sample has tens of thousands of clones, with over 65% found just once. Source material: peripheral blood. Every receptor here comes from a human donor in a cohort sampled during active COVID-19.

V and J are TRBV7-8 and TRBJ2-1; 7 bases match TRBD1. The V gene end was trimmed by 5 bases and the J gene end by 9 bases; junction bases not matched to a gene: 10. From germline, CDR1 is SGHVS and CDR2 FQNEAQ. CDR3 length: 14 amino acids. The CDR3 nucleotides are TGTGCCAGCAGCCACATAGGACAGGCGACTGAGCAGTTCTTC. Protein product: CASSHIGQATEQFF.

V usage is TRBV6-5 and J usage is TRBJ2-1; D is ambiguous. This CDR3 has 15 amino acids. Trimming cost V 0 bases and J 0 bases, with 6 bases left between them. The germline V gene has CDR1 MNHEY and CDR2 SVGAGI. CDR3 in DNA: TGTGCCAGCAGTTACTCGGGCAGCTCCTACAATGAGCAGTTCTTC. The encoded protein is CASSYSGSSYNEQFF.

This sequence joins TRBV27 and TRBJ2-7, with 11 bases lining up with TRBD2. Unmatched junction bases numbered 5, after V lost 1 base and J lost 3 bases. Germline V CDR1 and CDR2: MNHEY, SMNVEV (reference sequence). The CDR3 contains 16 residues. CDR3 sequence: CASSLLGTSGSYEQYF. The DNA of the CDR3 is TGTGCCAGCAGTTTATTAGGGACTAGCGGAAGCTACGAGCAGTACTTC.

J is TRBJ2-7 and V is TRBV5-1; 7 bases fit TRBD2. Germline V lookup: CDR1 SGHRS, CDR2 YFSETQ. CDR3 length: 14 residues. V was clipped by 7 bases and J by 0 bases; unmatched bases: 7. The CDR3 loop reads CASALAESSYEQYF. As DNA, the CDR3 is TGCGCCAGCGCCCTAGCGGAGAGCTCCTACGAGCAGTACTTC.

This clone was observed once. This chain connects TRBV2 to TRBJ2-7, with D possibly being TRBD2 (5 bases). The V gene lost 5 bases and the J gene lost 4 bases, with 21 bases spanning the gap. The CDR3 has 16 amino acids. The germline CDR1 and CDR2 sequences are SNHLY and FYNNEI. The CDR3 here is CASSYQRNKVSYEQYF. CDR3 in DNA: TGTGCCAGCAGTTACCAGCGGAACAAAGTGTCGTACGAGCAGTACTTC.

The V gene is TRBV13, the J gene TRBJ1-2, with 8 positions matching TRBD1. CDR1 and CDR2 (germline): PRHDT, FYEKMQ (reference sequence). With V trimmed by 4 bases and J by 4 bases, 5 bases remained unmatched. CDR3 length equals 14 residues. The CDR3 sequence is CASSSGQVGYGYTF. DNA of the CDR3: TGTGCCAGCAGCTCGGGACAGGTTGGCTATGGCTACACCTTC.

This chain connects TRBV29-1 to TRBJ2-2; the D gene is possibly TRBD2 (5 bases). With 5 bases removed from V and 9 bases from J, the gap between germline ends came to 13 bases. In germline, CDR1 is SQVTM, CDR2 ANQGSEA. CDR3 length: 12 amino acids. The CDR3 reads CSVRSGSWELFF. The CDR3 coding sequence is TGCAGCGTTAGATCGGGGAGCTGGGAGCTGTTTTTT.

This chain connects TRBV9 to TRBJ2-3, with D unclear. CDR3 length: 15 amino acids. Looked up from germline, CDR1 is SGDLS and CDR2 is YYNGEE. V dropped 0 bases and J dropped 7 bases, with 15 bases sitting between them. CDR3 sequence reads: CASSVEASYSNTQYF. The DNA of the CDR3 is TGTGCCAGCAGCGTAGAGGCTAGTTACTCAAATACGCAGTATTTT.

The CDR3 loop reads CASSRQGGTEAFF. In DNA, the CDR3 is TGTGCCAGCAGCCGGCAGGGTGGTACTGAAGCTTTCTTT. The genes are TRBV3-1 (or the pseudogene TRBV3-2) and TRBJ1-1; D possibly corresponds to TRBD1 (5 bases). The CDR3 consists of 13 residues. From germline, CDR1 is LGHDT and CDR2 YNNKEL (reference sequence). Trimming took 4 bases from V and 5 from J, leaving 11 bases between them.

The chain has TRBV19 and TRBJ1-1, with D tentatively TRBD1 (5 bases). Trimming stripped 5 bases from V and 4 bases from J, with 17 bases between. CDR1 and CDR2 from the germline V gene are LNHDA and SQIVND (reference sequence). There are 15 residues in the CDR3. CDR3 sequence (DNA): TGTGCCAGTAGTGTATACAGGCTTGGTCGCACTGAAGCTTTCTTT. It translates to CASSVYRLGRTEAFF.

This rearrangement joins TRBV7-8 to TRBJ2-2, with 12 bases identical to TRBD2. The CDR3 is made up of 18 amino acids. Germline CDR1 reads SGHVS; CDR2 reads FQNEAQ. After removal of 0 bases from V and 4 bases from J, the junction contained 6 bases not matched to a gene. CDR3 sequence reads: CASSLAFSSGRATGELFF. The DNA for the CDR3 is TGTGCCAGCAGCTTAGCATTCTCTAGCGGGAGGGCCACCGGGGAGCTGTTTTTT.

The V and J genes are TRBV2 and TRBJ1-6; 12 bases agree with TRBD1. V lost 4 bases to trimming and J lost 6 bases; unmatched junction nucleotides: 4. The germline gives CDR1 SNHLY, CDR2 FYNNEI. The CDR3 sequence is 16 residues long. CDR3 residues: CASSGDRGPGNSPLHF. The CDR3 nucleotides read TGTGCCAGCAGTGGGGACAGGGGGCCTGGTAATTCACCCCTCCACTTT.

The V call is TRBV5-6, the J call TRBJ1-2, with 9 bases identical to TRBD1. Germline V gives CDR1 SGHDT, CDR2 YYEEEE. V was clipped by 4 bases and J by 4 bases; unmatched bases: 5. This CDR3 contains 14 residues. CDR3 amino acids: CASSRGQGGYGYTF. CDR3 DNA sequence: TGTGCCAGCAGCAGGGGACAGGGAGGCTATGGCTACACCTTC.

The chain has TRBV9 and TRBJ1-4; D gene ambiguous. The CDR3 totals 15 residues. Germline assignment: CDR1 SGDLS and CDR2 YYNGEE. V gave up 2 bases and J gave up 8 bases, with 16 bases separating them. CDR3 region: CASSVMGGVREKLFF. CDR3 DNA sequence: TGTGCCAGCAGCGTGATGGGTGGAGTGAGAGAAAAACTGTTTTTT.

The chain joins TRBV11-2 to TRBJ2-2; D is undetermined. V lost 5 bases and J 8 bases, leaving 12 bases between the germline ends. The germline V gene encodes CDR1 SGHAT and CDR2 FQNNGV. The CDR3 has 13 residues. CDR3 in amino acids: CASSHGFPGELFF. CDR3 nucleotides: TGTGCCAGCAGCCACGGGTTTCCTGGGGAGCTGTTTTTT.

The chain is built from TRBV7-9 and TRBJ2-2; 11 bases match TRBD2. Trimming cost V 5 bases and J 2 bases; bases outside gene matches: 4. Germline V lookup: CDR1 SEHNR, CDR2 FQNEAQ (reference sequence). The CDR3 is made up of 16 amino acids. CDR3 nucleotide sequence: TGTGCCAGCAGCCTAAGACTAGCGGGAAACACCGGGGAGCTGTTTTTT. It is translated as CASSLRLAGNTGELFF.

The chain has TRBV7-2 and TRBJ2-7, with TRBD2 as a possible D gene (5 bases). The V gene's germline CDR1 is SGHTA and CDR2 FQGNSA. This CDR3 is built from 13 residues. V was pared by 4 bases and J by 3 bases, with 10 bases between. CDR3 residues: CASSSGVFYEQYF. The CDR3 DNA is TGTGCCAGCAGCTCCGGGGTTTTCTACGAGCAGTACTTC.

This chain uses TRBV7-2 with TRBJ1-3; D is perhaps TRBD1 (5 bases). With 3 bases removed from V and 2 bases from J, the gap between germline ends came to 8 bases. Germline V gives CDR1 SGHTA, CDR2 FQGNSA. This CDR3 comprises 14 residues. CDR3 residues: CASSFSGTGNTIYF. The DNA of the CDR3 is TGTGCCAGCAGCTTTTCAGGGACTGGAAACACCATATATTTT.